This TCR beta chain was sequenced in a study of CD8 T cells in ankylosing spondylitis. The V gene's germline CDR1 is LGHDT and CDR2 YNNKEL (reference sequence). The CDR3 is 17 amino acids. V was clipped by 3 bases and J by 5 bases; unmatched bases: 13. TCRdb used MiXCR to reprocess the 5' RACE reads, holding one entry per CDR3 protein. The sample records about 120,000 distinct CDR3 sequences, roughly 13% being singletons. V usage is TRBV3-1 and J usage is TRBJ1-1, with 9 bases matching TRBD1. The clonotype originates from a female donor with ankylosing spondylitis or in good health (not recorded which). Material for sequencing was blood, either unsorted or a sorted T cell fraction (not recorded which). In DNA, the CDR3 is TGTGCCAGCAGCCATATCCCGGGACAGGGTCTCGCGACTGAAGCTTTCTTT. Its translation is CASSHIPGQGLATEAFF.